This is a list of T cell receptor beta chains from one sample in a study of cytomegalovirus exposure and HLA in healthy donors. Generated by immunoSEQ multiplex PCR, the TCRdb table keeps only in-frame clones and is missing some. The sample yields about 91,000 clones, around 90% seen once. Sequenced sample: PBMCs. These receptor sequences come from a man between 18 and 29 years old in good health and CMV-seronegative. CDR3s include the opening cysteine and the closing phenylalanine or tryptophan. D genes are given only for firm matches. Size is stated for part of the rows, as once, few or many counts, or as a class when the clone is expanded.

>TRBV4-1|TRBJ2-1|TRBD2|few
TGCGCCAGCAGCCAAGGAGCCGGGACTAGACCGTTCTTC
CASSQGAGTRPFF
>TRBV7-2|TRBJ2-3|NA|NA
TGTGCCAGCAGCTCTAACCGGGATACGCAGTATTTT
CASSSNRDTQYF
>TRBV19|TRBJ2-7|TRBD2|NA
TGTGCCAGTAGGCCTAGCGGGAGAGGCGAGCAGTACTTC
CASRPSGRGEQYF
>TRBV28|TRBJ2-6|NA|NA
TGTGCCAGCGGACAAATGCAACAGGGGGCCAACGTCCTGACTTTC
CASGQMQQGANVLTF
>TRBV23-1|TRBJ2-7|TRBD1|NA
TGCGCCAGCAGTCACCGCCAGGACAGGGACGAGCAGTACTTC
CASSHRQDRDEQYF
>TRBV5-4|TRBJ1-2|NA|NA
TGTGCCAGCAGCTTGGCGGGGGTACAAGGCTACACCTTC
CASSLAGVQGYTF
>TRBV6-1|TRBJ1-4|NA|NA
TGTGCCAGCCTTACACGAGAAAAACTGTTTTTT
CASLTREKLFF
>TRBV6-5|TRBJ2-3|TRBD2|NA
TGTGCCAGCCGCCGTGGGGGGGGAAGCACAGATACGCAGTATTTT
CASRRGGGSTDTQYF
>TRBV5-4|TRBJ2-7|NA|NA
TGTGCCAGCAGCTCCCCACTCGGAGCGGGACATACCTACGAGCAGTACTTC
CASSSPLGAGHTYEQYF
>TRBV5-6|TRBJ2-3|TRBD2|NA
TGTGCCAGCAGCTTGCCTAGCGGGAGTTCTTTTACAGATACGCAGTATTTT
CASSLPSGSSFTDTQYF
>TRBV5-1|TRBJ2-1|NA|NA
TGCGCCAGCAGCTTGGTGGTAGCTGGTTCCAATGAGCAGTTCTTC
CASSLVVAGSNEQFF
>TRBV7-9|TRBJ2-3|NA|NA
TGTGCCAGCAGCTTACTGGCAGGGGTGAAGTATTTT
CASSLLAGVKYF
>TRBV7-9|TRBJ2-3|TRBD2|NA
TGTGCCAGCAGCTTACTTCTGGGACTAGTCGCAGATACGCAGTATTTT
CASSLLLGLVADTQYF
>TRBV6-6|TRBJ2-3|TRBD2|NA
TGTGCCAGCAGTTACCGCGCTAACGGGAGGACAGATACGCAGTATTTT
CASSYRANGRTDTQYF
>TRBV4-3|TRBJ2-1|TRBD2|NA
TGCGCCAGCAGCCAAGATACTAGCGGGAGGTTTAGCACCTACAATGAGCAGTTCTTC
CASSQDTSGRFSTYNEQFF
>TRBV18|TRBJ1-3|NA|NA
TGTGCCAGCTCACCTGGAGGGATGAGCTCTGGAAACACCATATATTTT
CASSPGGMSSGNTIYF
>TRBV5-8|TRBJ1-5|NA|NA
TGTGCCAGCAGCTCCCGATGGGGAGGCAATCAGCCCCAGCATTTT
CASSSRWGGNQPQHF
>TRBV6-1|TRBJ1-4|NA|NA
TGTGCCAGCGACGGGCGGGGGCTTAATGAAAAACTGTTTTTT
CASDGRGLNEKLFF
>TRBV7-2|TRBJ1-2|NA|NA
TGTGCCAGCAGCTATAAAACAGGGATCTATGGCTACACCTTC
CASSYKTGIYGYTF
>TRBV4-2|TRBJ2-7|NA|NA
TGTGCCAGCAGCCAAGTAGATGGCAGGGGAGCCTACGAGCAGTACTTC
CASSQVDGRGAYEQYF
>TRBV2|TRBJ1-1|NA|NA
TGTGCCAGTGGGGCGGGGTGGAACACTGAAGCTTTCTTT
CASGAGWNTEAFF
>TRBV28|TRBJ1-4|NA|NA
TGTGCCAGCAGTTCCTCGTTCGGAGGGACCGAAAAACTGTTTTTT
CASSSSFGGTEKLFF
>TRBV28|TRBJ1-6|TRBD1|NA
TGTGCCAGCAGTTTAGGAGGACAGGGGAAAACCCTCCACTTT
CASSLGGQGKTLHF
>TRBV11-3|TRBJ2-1|NA|NA
TGTGCCAGCAGCTTAGGGAGCGGCTCCTACAATGAGCAGTTCTTC
CASSLGSGSYNEQFF
>TRBV2|TRBJ1-6|NA|NA
TGTGCCAGCAGTGAAGATGGAGGCAGGCTAGGTTTTCCACCCCTCCACTTT
CASSEDGGRLGFPPLHF
>TRBV7-9|TRBJ2-4|TRBD2|once
TGTGCCAGCAGCTTACTTTCGGCGGGGGGTACGGGCATTCAGTACTTC
CASSLLSAGGTGIQYF
>TRBV7-2|TRBJ2-7|NA|NA
TGTGCCAGCAGCTTAGGTTACACCTACGAGCAGTACTTC
CASSLGYTYEQYF
>TRBV13|TRBJ2-7|NA|NA
TGTGCCAGCAGCTCCCCAGACCGGCGGCAGGGGAGACACGAGCAGTACTTC
CASSSPDRRQGRHEQYF
>TRBV27|TRBJ2-7|NA|NA
TGTGCCAGCAGTTTTTCAAGGAGTCTCCCCTACGAGCAGTACTTC
CASSFSRSLPYEQYF
>TRBV28|TRBJ2-7|TRBD1|NA
TGTGCCAGCAGTCGGAGGGGGGACAGGGCCTACGAGCAGTACTTC
CASSRRGDRAYEQYF
>TRBV4-1|TRBJ2-5|TRBD2|NA
TGCGCCAGCAGCTCCCTGAGGACTAGCGGGAGGACCCACCAAGAGACCCAGTACTTC
CASSSLRTSGRTHQETQYF